Included here is one T cell receptor beta chain sequence, with context. The antigen remains undetermined. Cohort: HPV-negative, locally advanced oral cavity squamous cell carcinoma patients. Germline CDR1 SGHTA, CDR2 FQGTGA. V lost 1 base and J 8 bases, leaving 14 bases between the germline ends. This CDR3 has 15 amino acids. This sample was taken from a study of neoadjuvant anti-PD-1 for oral cavity cancer. On the study more broadly: Around day 43, patients without progression received a fourth nivolumab dose before surgery. Study observations and caveats: Each response group had just a few patients in TCR analyses.

Method: immunoSEQ multiplex PCR; TCRdb's copy keeps in-frame clones and lacks some. Of 30,000 to 40,000 clones in the sample, around 87% were seen once. The clonotype originates from a person aged 40 to 85 with oral cavity squamous cell carcinoma. Sequenced material: PBMCs, taken before nivolumab (anti-PD-1) treatment. The chain is built from TRBV7-3 and TRBJ2-2; no clear D. The CDR3 nucleotides read TGTGCCAGCAGCTTAAGGCCCTGGGAAGGTGGGGAGCTGTTTTTT. Translating gives CASSLRPWEGGELFF. The full variable domain, with the rest looked up from reference TRBV7-3 and TRBJ2-2, is GAGVSQTPSNKVTEKGKYVELRCDPISGHTALYWYRQSLGQGPEFLIYFQGTGAADDSGLPNDRFFAVRPEGSVSTLKIQRTERGDSAVYLCASSLRPWEGGELFFGEGSRLTVL.